This TCR beta chain was sequenced for a study of human T cells and chemical hapten exposure. At the level of the study: The study sensitized with 2% DPC on a 2 cm by 2 cm patch of upper inner arm skin. It was small differences in pooled library volume that mainly caused per-sample TCR yields to vary.

This clonotype was observed at least ten times. This CDR3 contains 14 residues. The V and J ends lost 1 base and 4 bases respectively, with 10 bases between them. Germline-derived CDR1 and CDR2 are SGHDN and FVKESK. TCRdb reanalysed the RACE reads using MiXCR and keeps one entry per CDR3 protein. Among 85,000 to 100,000 distinct CDR3 sequences listed, 10% to 11% were seen once. Time point noted: pre-sensitization, week 0. The sample's treatment: therapeutic diphenylcyclopropenone sensitization with weekly scalp DPC. The sample here was whole blood, taken in connection with sensitization to the hapten diphenylcyclopropenone (DPC). The chain links TRBV14 to TRBJ1-1; unclear D gene. This TCR came from a woman aged 60-75 years with alopecia areata. Some clones in this sample may be carry-over from other donors' samples. The CDR3 loop reads CASSQVLGGTEAFF. The CDR3 DNA reads as TGTGCCAGCAGCCAAGTGCTGGGAGGCACTGAAGCTTTCTTT.